This T cell receptor (beta chain) was identified during a study of blood T cell repertoires in COVID-19. Study-level background: The United States, Italy and Spain provided the acute and convalescent COVID-19 samples. T cells, B-cell-depleted T cells, or PBMCs supplied cDNA or gDNA.

Per the authors' pipeline: Counts of nucleated cells, estimated from reference gene primer amplification, were obtained. The repertoire was sequenced with immunoSEQ multiplex PCR; TCRdb's copy has only in-frame clones and lacks some. Clone size and the V and J calls come from that table; the DNA yielded D and trimming. The sample holds over 350,000 clones, about 90% seen once. CDR3 length equals 16 residues. Trimming at V came to 4 bases and at J to 7 bases, leaving 12 bases not matched to a gene. Germline CDR1 SGHTS, CDR2 YDEGEE. This TCR came from a young woman with acute COVID-19. Sequencing used PBMCs or T cells enriched from blood (not recorded which). V is TRBV5-8 and J is TRBJ2-1, with 9 bases lining up with TRBD1. The CDR3 here is CASSPDRGGGKNEQFF. CDR3 sequence (DNA): TGTGCCAGCAGCCCGGACAGGGGTGGAGGGAAAAATGAGCAGTTCTTC.